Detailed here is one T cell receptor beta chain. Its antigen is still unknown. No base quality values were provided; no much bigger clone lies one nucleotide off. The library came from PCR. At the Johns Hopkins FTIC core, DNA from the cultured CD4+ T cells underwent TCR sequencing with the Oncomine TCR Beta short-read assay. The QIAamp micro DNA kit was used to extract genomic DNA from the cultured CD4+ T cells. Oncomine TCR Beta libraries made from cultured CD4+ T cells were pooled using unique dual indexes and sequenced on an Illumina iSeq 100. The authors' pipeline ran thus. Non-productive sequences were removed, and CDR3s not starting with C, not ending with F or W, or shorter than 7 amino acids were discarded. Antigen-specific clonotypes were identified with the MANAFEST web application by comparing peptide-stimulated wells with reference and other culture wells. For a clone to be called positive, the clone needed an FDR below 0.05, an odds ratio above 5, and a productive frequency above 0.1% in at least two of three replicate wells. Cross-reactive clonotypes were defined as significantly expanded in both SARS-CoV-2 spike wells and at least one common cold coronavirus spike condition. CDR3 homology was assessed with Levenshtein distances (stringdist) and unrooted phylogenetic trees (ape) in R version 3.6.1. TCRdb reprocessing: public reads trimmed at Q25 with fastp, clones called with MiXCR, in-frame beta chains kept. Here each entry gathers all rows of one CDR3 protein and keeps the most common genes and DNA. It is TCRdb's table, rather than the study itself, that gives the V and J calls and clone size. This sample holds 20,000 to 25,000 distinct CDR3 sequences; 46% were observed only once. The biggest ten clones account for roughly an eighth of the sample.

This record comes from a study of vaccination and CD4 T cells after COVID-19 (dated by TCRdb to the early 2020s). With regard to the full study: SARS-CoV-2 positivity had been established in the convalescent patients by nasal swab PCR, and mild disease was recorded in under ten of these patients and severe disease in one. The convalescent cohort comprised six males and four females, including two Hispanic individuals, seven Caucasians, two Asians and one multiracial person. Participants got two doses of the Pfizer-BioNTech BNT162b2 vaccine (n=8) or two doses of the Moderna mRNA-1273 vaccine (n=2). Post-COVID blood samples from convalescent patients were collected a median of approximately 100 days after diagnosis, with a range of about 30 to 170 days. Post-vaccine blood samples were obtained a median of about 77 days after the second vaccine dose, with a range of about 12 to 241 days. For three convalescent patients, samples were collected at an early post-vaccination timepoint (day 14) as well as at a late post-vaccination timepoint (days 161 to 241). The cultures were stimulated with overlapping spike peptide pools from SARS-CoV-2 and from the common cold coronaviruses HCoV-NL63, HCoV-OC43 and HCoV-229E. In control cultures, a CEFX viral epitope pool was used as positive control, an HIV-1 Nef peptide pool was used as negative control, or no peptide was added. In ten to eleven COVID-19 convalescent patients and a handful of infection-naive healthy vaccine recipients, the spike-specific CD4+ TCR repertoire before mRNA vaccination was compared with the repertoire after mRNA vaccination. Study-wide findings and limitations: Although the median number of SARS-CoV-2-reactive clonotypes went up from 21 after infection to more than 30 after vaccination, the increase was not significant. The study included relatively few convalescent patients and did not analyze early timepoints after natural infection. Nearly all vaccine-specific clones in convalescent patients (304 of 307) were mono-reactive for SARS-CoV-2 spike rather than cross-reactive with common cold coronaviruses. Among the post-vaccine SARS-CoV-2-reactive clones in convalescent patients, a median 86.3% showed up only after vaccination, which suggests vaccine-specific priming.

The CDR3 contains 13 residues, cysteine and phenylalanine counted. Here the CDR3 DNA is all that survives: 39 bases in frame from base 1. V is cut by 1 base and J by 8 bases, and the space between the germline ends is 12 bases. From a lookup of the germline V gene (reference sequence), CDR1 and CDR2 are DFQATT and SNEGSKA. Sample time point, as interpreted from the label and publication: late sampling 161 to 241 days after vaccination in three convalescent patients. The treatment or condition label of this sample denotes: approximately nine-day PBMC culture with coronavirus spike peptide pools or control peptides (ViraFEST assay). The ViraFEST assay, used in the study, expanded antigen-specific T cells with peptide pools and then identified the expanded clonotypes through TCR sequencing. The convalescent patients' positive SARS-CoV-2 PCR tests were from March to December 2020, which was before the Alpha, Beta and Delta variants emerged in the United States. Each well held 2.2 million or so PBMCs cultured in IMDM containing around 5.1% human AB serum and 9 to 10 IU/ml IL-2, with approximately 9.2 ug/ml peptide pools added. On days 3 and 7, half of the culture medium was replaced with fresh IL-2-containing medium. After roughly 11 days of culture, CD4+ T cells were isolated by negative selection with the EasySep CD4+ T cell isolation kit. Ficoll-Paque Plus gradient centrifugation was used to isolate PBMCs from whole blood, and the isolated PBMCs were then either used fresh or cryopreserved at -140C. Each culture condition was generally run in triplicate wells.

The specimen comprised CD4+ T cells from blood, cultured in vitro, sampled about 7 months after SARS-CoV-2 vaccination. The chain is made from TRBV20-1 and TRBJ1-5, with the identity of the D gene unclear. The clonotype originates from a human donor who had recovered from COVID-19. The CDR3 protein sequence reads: CSARGYTVEPQHF. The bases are TGCAGTGCTAGAGGGTATACGGTCGAGCCCCAGCATTTT.